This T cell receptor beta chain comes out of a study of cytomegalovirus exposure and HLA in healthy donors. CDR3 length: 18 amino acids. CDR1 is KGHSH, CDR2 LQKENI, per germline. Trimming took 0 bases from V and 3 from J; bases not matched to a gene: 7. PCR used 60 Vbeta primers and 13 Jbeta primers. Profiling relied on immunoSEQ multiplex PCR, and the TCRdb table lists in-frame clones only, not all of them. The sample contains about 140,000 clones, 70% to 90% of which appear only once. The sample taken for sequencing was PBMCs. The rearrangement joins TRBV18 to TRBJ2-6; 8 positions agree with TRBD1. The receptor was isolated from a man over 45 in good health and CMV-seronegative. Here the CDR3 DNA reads TGTGCCAGCTCACCACCGGCAGGGGGCGCTTTTGGGGCCAACGTCCTGACTTTC. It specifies CASSPPAGGAFGANVLTF.